These T cell receptor beta chains were read from a single sample in a study of identifying expanded T cells in peripheral blood. Here immunoSEQ multiplex PCR was the method, and the copy in TCRdb shows in-frame clones only, minus some. The sample gives more than 50,000 clones, around 86% of which show up once; approximately 19% is in the top ten. The sequenced sample was blood. The receptors were gathered from a person aged 18 to 75 in good health. The CDR3 runs from the conserved cysteine through the conserved F or W. Each record gives: clone size, V gene, J gene, D gene, CDR3 protein, CDR3 DNA. A D gene is named only where the DNA matches it firmly. Rows may omit the clone size; those that give it use once, few, many or a size class.

clone size: -
V gene: TRBV7-9
J gene: TRBJ1-1
D gene: TRBD1
CDR3 protein: CASSLGGQGSTEAFF
CDR3 DNA: TGTGCCAGCAGCTTAGGTGGACAGGGAAGCACTGAAGCTTTCTTT

clone size: -
V gene: TRBV2
J gene: TRBJ2-1
D gene: TRBD2
CDR3 protein: CASSPPGLAVYNEQFF
CDR3 DNA: TGTGCCAGCAGCCCACCGGGACTAGCGGTCTACAATGAGCAGTTCTTC

clone size: once
V gene: TRBV7-3
J gene: TRBJ2-2
D gene: TRBD2
CDR3 protein: CASSPQGLAGRSNTGELFF
CDR3 DNA: TGTGCCAGCAGCCCGCAAGGACTAGCGGGGCGGTCGAACACCGGGGAGCTGTTTTTT

clone size: once
V gene: TRBV18
J gene: TRBJ2-5
D gene: -
CDR3 protein: CASSREMGTQYF
CDR3 DNA: TGTGCCAGCTCACGGGAGATGGGGACCCAGTACTTC

clone size: few
V gene: TRBV9
J gene: TRBJ1-1
D gene: -
CDR3 protein: CASSVAGAGTEAFF
CDR3 DNA: TGTGCCAGCAGCGTAGCGGGAGCGGGCACTGAAGCTTTCTTT

clone size: -
V gene: TRBV5-4
J gene: TRBJ1-1
D gene: -
CDR3 protein: CASSLGGNTEAFF
CDR3 DNA: TGTGCCAGCAGCTTAGGCGGGAACACTGAAGCTTTCTTT

clone size: -
V gene: TRBV5-1
J gene: TRBJ2-2
D gene: TRBD1
CDR3 protein: CASSFRQGVTGELFF
CDR3 DNA: TGCGCCAGCAGCTTCCGACAGGGTGTCACCGGGGAGCTGTTTTTT

clone size: -
V gene: TRBV6-5
J gene: TRBJ2-7
D gene: TRBD2
CDR3 protein: CASSYSGGGSREQYF
CDR3 DNA: TGTGCCAGCAGTTACTCCGGGGGGGGATCACGAGAGCAGTACTTC

clone size: -
V gene: TRBV5-8
J gene: TRBJ2-3
D gene: -
CDR3 protein: CASGDPYDTQYF
CDR3 DNA: TGTGCCAGCGGGGACCCTTACGATACGCAGTATTTT

clone size: -
V gene: TRBV5-1
J gene: TRBJ1-1
D gene: -
CDR3 protein: CASSGFMNTEAFF
CDR3 DNA: TGCGCCAGCTCGGGATTCATGAACACTGAAGCTTTCTTT

clone size: -
V gene: TRBV18
J gene: TRBJ1-4
D gene: -
CDR3 protein: CASSPPGPRAEKLFF
CDR3 DNA: TGTGCCAGCTCACCACCTGGGCCGCGGGCTGAAAAACTGTTTTTT

clone size: -
V gene: TRBV19
J gene: TRBJ2-3
D gene: TRBD2
CDR3 protein: CASRGTSRTDTQYF
CDR3 DNA: TGTGCCAGTAGGGGGACTAGCAGAACAGATACGCAGTATTTT

clone size: -
V gene: TRBV2
J gene: TRBJ2-6
D gene: TRBD1
CDR3 protein: CASSPGTGGTAGANVLTF
CDR3 DNA: TGTGCCAGCAGTCCAGGGACAGGGGGGACCGCTGGGGCCAACGTCCTGACTTTC

clone size: -
V gene: TRBV6-6
J gene: TRBJ2-1
D gene: TRBD2
CDR3 protein: CASSRTSGGTGGEQFF
CDR3 DNA: TGTGCCAGCAGCCGAACTAGCGGAGGTACGGGCGGTGAGCAGTTCTTC

clone size: -
V gene: TRBV5-1
J gene: TRBJ1-1
D gene: -
CDR3 protein: CASSLVGITRTEAFF
CDR3 DNA: TGCGCCAGCAGCTTGGTGGGAATCACAAGAACTGAAGCTTTCTTT

clone size: once
V gene: TRBV19
J gene: TRBJ2-7
D gene: -
CDR3 protein: CASSRKEYYEQYF
CDR3 DNA: TGTGCCAGTAGCCGAAAAGAATACTACGAGCAGTACTTC

clone size: -
V gene: TRBV9
J gene: TRBJ2-3
D gene: -
CDR3 protein: CASGRGVTDTQYF
CDR3 DNA: TGTGCCAGCGGACGCGGGGTCACAGATACGCAGTATTTT

clone size: -
V gene: TRBV7-2
J gene: TRBJ2-7
D gene: -
CDR3 protein: CASSLHFSSYEQYF
CDR3 DNA: TGTGCCAGCAGCTTACATTTCAGCTCCTACGAGCAGTACTTC

clone size: -
V gene: TRBV11-3
J gene: TRBJ2-2
D gene: -
CDR3 protein: CASSSSLARGTGELFF
CDR3 DNA: TGTGCCAGCAGCTCTTCACTAGCGAGGGGGACCGGGGAGCTGTTTTTT

clone size: -
V gene: TRBV27
J gene: TRBJ1-2
D gene: -
CDR3 protein: CASSPTGPKEGYGYTF
CDR3 DNA: TGTGCCAGCAGTCCTACCGGGCCAAAGGAGGGCTATGGCTACACCTTC

clone size: few
V gene: TRBV10-2
J gene: TRBJ1-3
D gene: -
CDR3 protein: CASSESYRTNSGNTIYF
CDR3 DNA: TGCGCCAGCAGTGAGTCATACCGCACTAACTCTGGAAACACCATATATTTT

clone size: -
V gene: TRBV2
J gene: TRBJ1-2
D gene: -
CDR3 protein: CASRFRQQRDGYTF
CDR3 DNA: TGTGCCAGCAGATTCCGACAGCAGAGGGACGGCTACACCTTC

clone size: few
V gene: TRBV6-5
J gene: TRBJ1-5
D gene: -
CDR3 protein: CASSFGGRQPQHF
CDR3 DNA: TGTGCCAGCAGTTTTGGGGGACGCCAGCCCCAGCATTTT

clone size: once
V gene: TRBV18
J gene: TRBJ1-1
D gene: -
CDR3 protein: CASSPEGVGTEAFF
CDR3 DNA: TGTGCCAGCTCACCAGAGGGTGTGGGCACTGAAGCTTTCTTT

clone size: -
V gene: TRBV25-1
J gene: TRBJ2-7
D gene: TRBD1
CDR3 protein: CASSDDNRGAYEQYF
CDR3 DNA: TGTGCCAGCAGTGATGACAACAGGGGCGCCTACGAGCAGTACTTC

clone size: -
V gene: TRBV7-2
J gene: TRBJ2-1
D gene: -
CDR3 protein: CASSPRVQLYNEQFF
CDR3 DNA: TGTGCCAGCAGCCCACGGGTGCAACTTTACAATGAGCAGTTCTTC

clone size: -
V gene: TRBV6-5
J gene: TRBJ2-3
D gene: -
CDR3 protein: CASSSSGQPAQYF
CDR3 DNA: TGTGCCAGCAGTTCCTCTGGGCAGCCGGCGCAGTATTTT

clone size: -
V gene: TRBV29-1
J gene: TRBJ1-2
D gene: -
CDR3 protein: CSVVPGWPAGSNYGYTF
CDR3 DNA: TGCAGCGTTGTCCCCGGGTGGCCAGCGGGATCCAACTATGGCTACACCTTC

clone size: -
V gene: TRBV19
J gene: TRBJ2-1
D gene: -
CDR3 protein: CASSQTGPMDNEQFF
CDR3 DNA: TGTGCCAGTAGTCAAACAGGGCCCATGGACAATGAGCAGTTCTTC

clone size: -
V gene: TRBV2
J gene: TRBJ2-7
D gene: TRBD1
CDR3 protein: CASSEQGAKGYEQYF
CDR3 DNA: TGTGCCAGCAGTGAACAGGGGGCAAAGGGGTACGAGCAGTACTTC

clone size: -
V gene: TRBV12-5
J gene: TRBJ2-2
D gene: TRBD2
CDR3 protein: CASGLLAGGANTGELFF
CDR3 DNA: TGTGCTAGTGGTCTACTAGCGGGGGGCGCGAACACCGGGGAGCTGTTTTTT

clone size: once
V gene: TRBV2
J gene: TRBJ2-3
D gene: TRBD2
CDR3 protein: CASSEVGGGADTQYF
CDR3 DNA: TGTGCCAGCAGTGAAGTGGGCGGGGGGGCCGATACGCAGTATTTT

clone size: few
V gene: TRBV30
J gene: TRBJ2-7
D gene: -
CDR3 protein: CAWSPGGYEQYF
CDR3 DNA: TGTGCCTGGAGTCCCGGCGGCTACGAGCAGTACTTC

clone size: -
V gene: TRBV6-5
J gene: TRBJ2-7
D gene: TRBD2
CDR3 protein: CASSSAGENYEQYF
CDR3 DNA: TGTGCCAGCAGTTCGGCGGGAGAGAACTACGAGCAGTACTTC

clone size: once
V gene: TRBV6-6
J gene: TRBJ1-2
D gene: TRBD1
CDR3 protein: CASSDYRGGHGYTF
CDR3 DNA: TGTGCCAGCAGCGATTACAGGGGGGGCCATGGCTACACCTTC

clone size: -
V gene: TRBV5-4
J gene: TRBJ2-6
D gene: -
CDR3 protein: CASSLEGTGANVLTF
CDR3 DNA: TGTGCCAGCAGCTTGGAGGGGACTGGGGCCAACGTCCTGACTTTC

clone size: -
V gene: TRBV4-1
J gene: TRBJ1-1
D gene: -
CDR3 protein: CASIGQQMNTEAFF
CDR3 DNA: TGCGCCAGTATCGGACAGCAGATGAACACTGAAGCTTTCTTT

clone size: -
V gene: TRBV11-2
J gene: TRBJ1-2
D gene: -
CDR3 protein: CASSPSSAGTSLYGYTF
CDR3 DNA: TGTGCCAGCAGCCCCTCCTCCGCAGGGACCTCCCTCTATGGCTACACCTTC

clone size: -
V gene: TRBV29-1
J gene: TRBJ2-2
D gene: TRBD1
CDR3 protein: CSVTLARQGANTGELFF
CDR3 DNA: TGCAGCGTTACCCTTGCTAGACAGGGGGCGAACACCGGGGAGCTGTTTTTT

clone size: -
V gene: TRBV11-3
J gene: TRBJ2-3
D gene: TRBD2
CDR3 protein: CASSLGGGREGTDTQYF
CDR3 DNA: TGTGCCAGCAGCTTAGGAGGAGGGCGGGAGGGAACAGATACGCAGTATTTT

clone size: few
V gene: TRBV19
J gene: TRBJ2-1
D gene: TRBD2
CDR3 protein: CASSIPALAGGSYNEQFF
CDR3 DNA: TGTGCCAGTAGTATCCCGGCACTAGCGGGAGGTTCCTACAATGAGCAGTTCTTC